The rows below give T cell receptor beta chains drawn from one sample of a study of OX40 agonist ivuxolimab in advanced cancers. Here immunoSEQ multiplex PCR was the method, and the copy in TCRdb shows in-frame clones only, minus some. The table shows approximately 54,000 clones, with roughly 90% occurring only once. The sequences come from CD4+ or CD8+ T cells sorted from blood, collected in a trial of the OX40 agonist ivuxolimab. The origin of the receptors is an adult with an advanced solid tumor such as melanoma, head and neck, liver or kidney cancer. CDR3s include the opening cysteine and the closing phenylalanine or tryptophan. The D gene is left open where the match is weak. Size values are once, few and many counts, or a class for expanded clones, and some rows have none.

V gene	D gene	CDR3 length	J gene	clone size	CDR3 protein	CDR3 DNA
TRBV5-6	NA	15	TRBJ1-4	NA	CASSPVGAFNEKLFF	TGTGCCAGCAGCCCCGTGGGGGCCTTTAATGAAAAACTGTTTTTT
TRBV7-2	TRBD2	15	TRBJ2-7	once	CASSLLASGSYEQYF	TGTGCCAGCAGCCTACTGGCTAGCGGGAGCTACGAGCAGTACTTC
TRBV10-2	TRBD2	17	TRBJ2-1	NA	CASSGPPGGSSYNEQFF	TGCGCCAGCAGTGGACCCCCGGGGGGGTCCTCCTACAATGAGCAGTTCTTC
TRBV5-1	NA	15	TRBJ2-3	NA	CASSLGRTIADTQYF	TGCGCCAGCAGCTTGGGACGGACCATTGCAGATACGCAGTATTTT
TRBV19	TRBD1	15	TRBJ1-2	NA	CASSRTGTGTYGYTF	TGTGCCAGTAGCCGGACCGGGACAGGGACGTATGGCTACACCTTC
TRBV2	NA	12	TRBJ2-3	NA	CASSGETDTQYF	TGTGCCAGCAGTGGGGAAACAGATACGCAGTATTTT
TRBV5-4	TRBD1	15	TRBJ2-7	NA	CASSSSRTGNDEQYF	TGTGCCAGCAGCTCGAGCAGGACAGGGAACGACGAGCAGTACTTC
TRBV5-4	NA	13	TRBJ1-1	NA	CASSPTPYTEAFF	TGTGCCAGCAGCCCAACCCCGTACACTGAAGCTTTCTTT
TRBV10-2	NA	13	TRBJ1-5	NA	CASRRGMAQPQHF	TGCGCCAGCAGGCGGGGGATGGCCCAGCCCCAGCATTTT
TRBV29-1	TRBD1	13	TRBJ2-2	once	CSVETGFTGELFF	TGCAGCGTTGAGACAGGGTTCACCGGGGAGCTGTTTTTT
TRBV12-5	TRBD2	16	TRBJ2-5	NA	CASGLVPSGGDETQYF	TGTGCTAGTGGTTTGGTTCCTAGCGGGGGGGACGAGACCCAGTACTTC
TRBV6-1	TRBD2	15	TRBJ2-7	NA	CASSEAGGRANEQYF	TGTGCCAGCAGTGAAGCCGGCGGGAGGGCGAACGAGCAGTACTTC
TRBV5-1	NA	14	TRBJ2-1	NA	CASSGGSPYNEQFF	TGCGCCAGCAGCGGGGGCTCACCCTACAATGAGCAGTTCTTC
TRBV2	NA	15	TRBJ2-3	NA	CASSETLDSTDTQYF	TGTGCCAGCAGTGAAACCCTCGACAGCACAGATACGCAGTATTTT
TRBV7-9	TRBD1	16	TRBJ2-1	NA	CASSLVRQGAYNEQFF	TGTGCCAGCAGCTTAGTTCGTCAGGGGGCCTACAATGAGCAGTTCTTC
TRBV7-9	NA	15	TRBJ2-7	NA	CASSSARTSRLEQYF	TGTGCCAGCAGCTCCGCGCGGACGTCCAGGTTAGAGCAGTACTTC
TRBV19	TRBD1	14	TRBJ2-7	once	CASTRDRTAYEQYF	TGTGCCAGTACCCGGGACAGGACGGCCTACGAGCAGTACTTC
TRBV5-4	TRBD2	17	TRBJ2-3	NA	CASSQEVWRGDTDTQYF	TGTGCCAGCAGCCAAGAAGTTTGGCGGGGGGATACAGATACGCAGTATTTT
TRBV19	NA	16	TRBJ1-5	NA	CASSFDGTESTKPQHF	TGTGCCAGTAGCTTTGACGGGACGGAGTCAACGAAGCCCCAGCATTTT
TRBV4-3	NA	14	TRBJ1-5	NA	CASSQSRLRQPQHF	TGCGCCAGCAGCCAAAGCAGGTTACGGCAGCCCCAGCATTTT
TRBV27	NA	18	TRBJ1-6	once	CASSLGLKGSQSNSPLHF	TGTGCCAGCAGTTTAGGCTTGAAGGGGAGCCAAAGTAATTCACCCCTCCACTTT
TRBV5-4	NA	16	TRBJ1-2	NA	CASIRLPRGDSRGYTF	TGTGCCAGCATCAGATTACCGCGGGGAGACAGTCGGGGCTACACCTTC
TRBV19	TRBD1	14	TRBJ2-5	NA	CASSGAGGWETQYF	TGTGCCAGTAGTGGGGCAGGGGGATGGGAGACCCAGTACTTC
TRBV21-1	NA	22	TRBJ1-6	NA	CASSKRWLGRTGGLKHNSPLHF	TGTGCCAGCAGCAAACGGTGGCTGGGAAGGACAGGGGGCCTCAAGCATAATTCACCCCTCCACTTT
TRBV5-1	TRBD1	15	TRBJ2-2	once	CASSLPITGVGELFF	TGCGCCAGCAGCTTGCCGATAACAGGGGTCGGGGAGCTGTTTTTT
TRBV21-1	NA	12	TRBJ2-5	NA	CASSKGGETQYF	TGTGCCAGCAGCAAGGGGGGGGAGACCCAGTACTTC
TRBV6-5	TRBD1	14	TRBJ1-2	once	CASSSGQGVDGYTF	TGTGCCAGCAGCTCCGGACAGGGAGTTGATGGCTACACCTTC
TRBV2	NA	14	TRBJ1-1	NA	CASRASFMNTEAFF	TGTGCCAGCAGGGCGTCTTTTATGAACACTGAAGCTTTCTTT
TRBV19	NA	13	TRBJ1-2	NA	CASMGRGTYGYTF	TGTGCCAGTATGGGCAGGGGAACCTATGGCTACACCTTC
TRBV28	TRBD2	18	TRBJ2-7	once	CASLSSGIRAGGSYEQYF	TGTGCCAGCCTTTCAAGCGGCATCCGAGCGGGAGGGTCCTACGAGCAGTACTTC
TRBV28	TRBD1	16	TRBJ2-7	NA	CASKTGAITSSYEQYF	TGTGCCAGCAAGACAGGGGCAATAACCTCTTCCTACGAGCAGTACTTC
TRBV9	NA	14	TRBJ2-7	NA	CASSYGLGTREQYF	TGTGCCAGCAGCTACGGCCTTGGGACTCGGGAGCAGTACTTC
TRBV5-1	NA	13	TRBJ2-1	NA	CASSLATDNEQFF	TGCGCCAGCAGCTTGGCGACAGACAATGAGCAGTTCTTC
TRBV11-2	NA	14	TRBJ2-3	NA	CASSWGSGGATQYF	TGTGCCAGCAGCTGGGGGTCTGGGGGGGCTACGCAGTATTTT
TRBV7-9	TRBD1	14	TRBJ1-2	NA	CASSLGGQGNGYTF	TGTGCCAGCAGCTTAGGCGGACAGGGTAATGGCTACACCTTC
TRBV5-5	NA	13	TRBJ2-3	NA	CASSLVTRDTQYF	TGTGCCAGCAGCTTGGTTACGAGGGATACGCAGTATTTT
TRBV4-1	TRBD1	14	TRBJ2-7	few	CASSQGTGRYEQYF	TGCGCCAGCAGCCAAGGGACAGGCCGCTACGAGCAGTACTTC
TRBV9	TRBD2	17	TRBJ2-1	once	CASSVGASGSFMNEQFF	TGTGCCAGCAGCGTAGGGGCTAGCGGGAGTTTTATGAATGAGCAGTTCTTC
TRBV13	NA	15	TRBJ1-4	NA	CASSPLRGVDEKLFF	TGTGCCAGCAGCCCCCTCCGGGGCGTGGATGAAAAACTGTTTTTT
TRBV2	NA	15	TRBJ1-1	NA	CASSGFKGWNTEAFF	TGTGCCAGCAGTGGCTTCAAGGGGTGGAACACTGAAGCTTTCTTT
TRBV2	TRBD2	17	TRBJ2-7	NA	CASSEAASGFFGNEQYF	TGTGCCAGCAGTGAAGCGGCTAGCGGGTTTTTCGGGAACGAGCAGTACTTC
TRBV28	TRBD1	14	TRBJ2-6	NA	CASVQGAGANVLTF	TGTGCCAGCGTCCAGGGGGCTGGGGCCAACGTCCTGACTTTC